Each of the 32 T cell receptor beta chains below was sequenced from the same sample in a study of T-cell memory formation after mild COVID-19. In TCRdb, the 5' RACE reads were re-called with MiXCR into one record per CDR3 protein. The data show around 35,000 distinct CDR3 sequences, 7% to 8% seen once. The sample was PBMCs or a T cell subset sorted from them (not recorded which). The receptor source for this set is a man aged 18 to 30 who had mild COVID-19 (a few samples of this study predate the infection). Cell type and time point are not known.

The rearrangement links TRBV5-4 to TRBJ1-3; tentative D call: TRBD1 (6 bases). The germline gives CDR1 SGHNT, CDR2 YYREEE (reference sequence). The CDR3 sequence is 17 residues long. V was trimmed by 0 bases and J by 0 bases, leaving 13 bases between them. The CDR3 bases are TGTGCCAGCAGCTTGGCCCCTGGACAGTCCTCTGGAAACACCATATATTTT. As protein: CASSLAPGQSSGNTIYF.

In its sample, this clonotype was seen many times. The chain has TRBV20-1 and TRBJ2-1, with 11 bases aligning to TRBD1. Germline V gene sequence: CDR1 DFQATT, CDR2 SNEGSKA (reference sequence). V shed 5 bases and J 5 bases; nucleotides not matched to a gene: 8. CDR3 length: 15 amino acids. CDR3 sequence reads: CSAPLRDRGNNEQFF. The CDR3, as DNA: TGCAGTGCTCCACTCCGGGACAGGGGGAACAATGAGCAGTTCTTC.

This clonotype occurred many times. The chain joins TRBV4-1 to TRBJ2-5, with 8 positions matching TRBD1. Germline CDR1 is MGHRA and CDR2 is YSYEKL. The trim removed 3 bases at V and 1 base at J, leaving 4 bases unmatched. The length of the CDR3 is 15 residues. CDR3 nucleotide sequence: TGCGCCAGCAGCCATATTGGACAGGGCCAAGAGACCCAGTACTTC. Translating it yields CASSHIGQGQETQYF.

This clonotype has ten or more counts. The chain couples TRBV10-3 to TRBJ2-3; D remains ambiguous. CDR1 and CDR2 (germline): ENHRY, SYGVKD. V was clipped by 7 bases and J by 0 bases, with 8 bases between them. The CDR3 runs to 13 residues. The CDR3 loop is CAITEPSTDTQYF. The CDR3 coding sequence is TGTGCCATCACCGAGCCTAGCACAGATACGCAGTATTTT.

In this sample, this clonotype turned up many times. The rearrangement joins TRBV5-1 to TRBJ1-2; 7 bases line up with TRBD1. Germline V gene data show CDR1 as SGHRS and CDR2 as YFSETQ. The CDR3 covers 13 residues. Trimming at V came to 4 bases and at J to 2 bases, leaving 2 bases not matched to a gene. In DNA, the CDR3 is TGCGCCAGCAGCGAGGGGGCGAACTATGGCTACACCTTC. It specifies CASSEGANYGYTF.

This chain links TRBV15 with TRBJ2-1; D gene uncertain. Germline loops: CDR1 LNHNV, CDR2 YYDKDF (reference sequence). This CDR3 comprises 13 residues. Trimming took off 5 bases at V and 3 bases at J, with 8 bases between the two ends. CDR3 bases: TGTGCCACCAGCGCTGGGATCTACAATGAGCAGTTCTTC. The encoded protein is CATSAGIYNEQFF.

The CDR3 region has the DNA TGCAGCGCCGAGATCATCAGCGGGGGCAGGATCTCCTACGAGCAGTACTTC. It yields the protein CSAEIISGGRISYEQYF. This chain connects TRBV29-1 to TRBJ2-7, with 8 bases that match TRBD2. The CDR3 is 17 amino acids. V shed 7 bases, J shed 0 bases, and the junction held 17 bases outside the gene matches. Germline V gene data show CDR1 as SQVTM and CDR2 as ANQGSEA.

V usage is TRBV11-2 and J usage is TRBJ2-1; D might be TRBD1 (5 bases). Germline CDR1 SGHAT, CDR2 FQNNGV. The germline V and J ends were trimmed by 5 bases and 9 bases, with 17 bases remaining between them. The CDR3 length is 14 residues. The chain's CDR3 is CASSPSNEQGEQFF. The CDR3 nucleotides are TGTGCCAGCAGCCCCTCAAATGAGCAGGGTGAGCAGTTCTTC.

This clonotype has ten or more counts. The chain is built from TRBV7-2 and TRBJ2-5, with 7 bases fitting TRBD2. V shed 1 base, J shed 5 bases, and the junction held 10 bases outside the gene matches. Germline V CDR1 and CDR2: SGHTA, FQGNSA. This CDR3 region has 16 residues. The CDR3 protein is CASSLVRLAGRETQYF. DNA for the CDR3: TGTGCCAGCAGCTTAGTTCGACTAGCAGGGCGCGAGACCCAGTACTTC.

This clonotype appeared once. The gene calls are TRBV2 and TRBJ2-2, with 7 bases identical to TRBD1. This CDR3 spans 13 amino acids. After removal of 8 bases from V and 6 bases from J, the junction contained 6 bases not matched to a gene. The germline V gene encodes CDR1 SNHLY and CDR2 FYNNEI. This CDR3 is CASGRQGAGELFF. The CDR3 region has the DNA TGTGCCAGCGGTAGACAGGGAGCCGGGGAGCTGTTTTTT. The full variable domain, its missing parts supplied by reference TRBV2 and TRBJ2-2, is EPEVTQTPSHQVTQMGQEVILRCVPISNHLYFYWYRQILGQKVEFLVSFYNNEISEKSEIFDDQFSVERPDGSNFTLKIRSTKLEDSAMYFCASGRQGAGELFFGEGSRLTVL.

This clonotype has ten or more counts. V usage is TRBV12-3 or TRBV12-4 and J usage is TRBJ1-5; possible D gene TRBD1, 6 bases. The V end was cut by 4 bases, the J end by 4 bases, with 8 bases between. CDR3 size: 13 residues. The CDR3 region is CASSYRENQPQHF. CDR3 DNA: TGTGCCAGCAGTTACAGGGAAAATCAGCCCCAGCATTTT.

The chain uses TRBV20-1 and TRBJ1-6, with 7 bases lining up with TRBD1. J lost 9 bases, V lost 3 bases, and 8 bases had no gene match. The CDR3 has 14 residues. The germline gives CDR1 DFQATT, CDR2 SNEGSKA (reference sequence). The CDR3 sequence is CSARGAGGFSPLHF. The CDR3, as DNA: TGCAGTGCTAGGGGGGCAGGGGGTTTTTCACCCCTCCACTTT.

This clonotype was detected many times. The chain links TRBV25-1 to TRBJ1-2; D remains ambiguous. The CDR3 spans 12 residues. CDR1 MGHDK and CDR2 SYGVNS come from the germline V gene. V shed 8 bases and J shed 8 bases, with 15 bases lying between them. CDR3 nucleotide sequence: TGTGCCAGCCTCCTGGAAGGGTTCGGCTACACCTTC. Its protein is CASLLEGFGYTF.

At least ten counts were recorded for this clonotype. The chain has TRBV5-1 and TRBJ1-4, with D perhaps matching TRBD1 (5 bases). V lost 3 bases to trimming and J lost 7 bases, with 13 bases between them. CDR3 length: 14 residues. Germline V gene sequence: CDR1 SGHRS, CDR2 YFSETQ. CDR3 loop: CASSSTGTAEKLFF. The CDR3 nucleotides are TGCGCCAGCAGCTCAACCGGGACGGCTGAAAAACTGTTTTTT. Drawing the rest from reference TRBV5-1 and TRBJ1-4, the complete variable domain is KAGVTQTPRYLIKTRGQQVTLSCSPISGHRSVSWYQQTPGQGLQFLFEYFSETQRNKGNFPGRFSGRQFSNSRSEMNVSTLELGDSALYLCASSSTGTAEKLFFGSGTQLSVL.

In this sample, this clonotype turned up many times. This rearrangement joins TRBV6-2 or TRBV6-3 to TRBJ2-3; D call uncertain. This CDR3 is 15 amino acids long. Germline CDR1 and CDR2: MNHEY and SVGEGT. Trimming stripped 7 bases from V and 0 bases from J, with 14 bases between. The CDR3 nucleotides read TGTGCCAGCACCCGGGTACCCGTTAGCACAGATACGCAGTATTTT. It codes for CASTRVPVSTDTQYF.

In this sample, this clonotype turned up many times. The V call is TRBV7-6, the J call TRBJ1-5, with TRBD1 as a possible D gene (6 bases). Trimming cost V 2 bases and J 3 bases, with 11 bases left between them. Per the germline V gene, CDR1 is SGHVS and CDR2 is FNYEAQ. CDR3 length: 15 residues. The CDR3 DNA follows: TGTGCCAGCAGCTTACAATCAGGGGTCAATCAGCCCCAGCATTTT. Amino acid sequence: CASSLQSGVNQPQHF.

At least ten counts were recorded for this clonotype. The CDR3 nucleotides read TGTGCCAGCAGCTTGCAGGGGATTCGGGAGACCCAGTACTTC. It yields the protein CASSLQGIRETQYF. The chain is built from TRBV5-5 and TRBJ2-5; possibly TRBD1 for D (6 bases). Trimming left V 1 base short and J 5 bases short, with 12 bases between. This CDR3 is 14 amino acids long. Germline assignment: CDR1 SGHKS and CDR2 YYEKEE (reference sequence).

This clonotype has more than one count but fewer than ten. J is TRBJ2-5 and V is TRBV6-2 or TRBV6-3; 9 nucleotides agree with TRBD2. The CDR3 runs to 14 residues. The J segment lost 4 bases and the V segment lost 5 bases, leaving 5 bases of the junction unmatched. The germline V gene encodes CDR1 MNHEY and CDR2 SVGEGT. The CDR3 coding sequence is TGTGCCAGCAGTAACGGACTAGCGACAGAGACCCAGTACTTC. Encoded protein: CASSNGLATETQYF.

This clonotype was seen many times. The chain combines TRBV4-3 with TRBJ1-4; a possible D gene is TRBD1 (6 bases). V was cut by 0 bases and J by 11 bases, with 10 bases left in between. The CDR3 extends over 13 amino acids. The germline V gene encodes CDR1 LGHNA and CDR2 YSLEER. The CDR3 DNA reads TGCGCCAGCAGCCAAGACCAGGGGATGAAACTGTTTTTT. Its protein product is CASSQDQGMKLFF.

This clonotype was recorded at least ten times. The chain couples TRBV7-6 to TRBJ2-3; perhaps TRBD2 as D (6 bases). Germline loops: CDR1 SGHVS, CDR2 FNYEAQ. Trimming cost V 4 bases and J 4 bases, with 12 bases left between them. There are 14 residues in the CDR3. The CDR3: CASSSGTPSDTQYF. For the CDR3, the DNA is TGTGCCAGCAGCTCCGGGACTCCTTCAGATACGCAGTATTTT. Using reference TRBV7-6 and TRBJ2-3 for the parts outside the CDR3, the full variable domain is GAGVSQSPRYKVTKRGQDVALRCDPISGHVSLYWYRQALGQGPEFLTYFNYEAQQDKSGLPNDRFSAERPEGSISTLTIQRTEQRDSAMYRCASSSGTPSDTQYFGPGTRLTVL.

This clonotype has ten or more counts. This chain uses TRBV4-3 with TRBJ1-3; tentative D call: TRBD1 (6 bases). This CDR3 has 15 amino acids. Per germline, CDR1 LGHNA and CDR2 YSLEER. V lost 4 bases and J lost 0, with 10 bases in between. The CDR3 here is CASSPDRSSGNTIYF. In DNA, the CDR3 is TGCGCCAGCAGCCCCGACAGGTCCTCTGGAAACACCATATATTTT.

In its sample, this clonotype was seen many times. The CDR3 coding sequence is TGCAGTGCTAGTTGGCCAGAGACTAATGAAAAACTGTTTTTT. This codes for CSASWPETNEKLFF. The rearrangement links TRBV20-1 to TRBJ1-4; D is undetermined. This CDR3 is 14 amino acids long. The V end was cut by 3 bases, the J end by 2 bases, with 10 bases between. Germline V gene sequence: CDR1 DFQATT, CDR2 SNEGSKA (reference sequence).

In its sample, this clonotype was seen many times. The chain links TRBV19 to TRBJ1-1, with 10 bases lining up with TRBD1. Germline CDR1 is LNHDA and CDR2 is SQIVND (reference sequence). V gave up 7 bases and J gave up 4 bases; unmatched junction bases: 6. The CDR3 consists of 14 residues. The chain's CDR3 is CASTPGQGITEAFF. The DNA for the CDR3 is TGTGCCAGTACCCCGGGACAGGGGATCACTGAAGCTTTCTTT.

This clonotype was detected many times. The CDR3 sequence: CASSLRRSGAANTEAFF. The CDR3 DNA reads TGTGCCAGCAGCTTAAGGAGGAGTGGGGCAGCTAACACTGAAGCTTTCTTT. The chain links TRBV7-9 to TRBJ1-1; maybe TRBD1 (5 bases). Deletions cut 2 bases from V and 2 bases from J, with 18 bases between. The CDR3 totals 17 residues. Germline values: CDR1 SEHNR, CDR2 FQNEAQ (reference sequence).

This clonotype was detected many times. This chain connects TRBV3-1 to TRBJ1-2, with 8 bases that match TRBD1. Trimming cost V 4 bases and J 8 bases; bases outside gene matches: 9. The CDR3 has 14 amino acids. CDR1 and CDR2 from the germline V gene are LGHDT and YNNKEL (reference sequence). The CDR3 bases are TGTGCCAGCAGCCGGGAGGACAGGGATAACGGCTACACCTTC. This encodes CASSREDRDNGYTF.

The chain uses TRBV30 and TRBJ1-5; D call uncertain. Trimming removed 2 bases at V and 9 bases at J, with 11 bases between. CDR3 size: 12 residues. The germline gives CDR1 GTSNPN, CDR2 SVGIG (reference sequence). CDR3 nucleotide sequence: TGTGCCTGGAGTCCGGATTTCGGGCCCCAGCATTTT. Its translation is CAWSPDFGPQHF.

The chain combines TRBV19 with TRBJ2-7, with unresolved D. V was cut by 4 bases and J by 6 bases, with 13 bases left in between. This CDR3 has 13 amino acids. CDR1 is LNHDA and CDR2 is SQIVND in the germline V gene (reference sequence). The CDR3: CASSTTVATEQYF. For the CDR3, the DNA is TGTGCCAGTAGTACCACAGTGGCTACCGAGCAGTACTTC.

This clonotype was seen many times. The chain has TRBV29-1 and TRBJ1-1; perhaps TRBD1 as D (5 bases). CDR3 length equals 12 residues. V lost 7 bases and J lost 1, with 10 bases in between. Germline-derived CDR1 and CDR2 are SQVTM and ANQGSEA. Here the CDR3 DNA reads TGCAGCGCCAGGGCGGCGAACACTGAAGCTTTCTTT. Amino acids: CSARAANTEAFF. Combining the CDR3 with reference TRBV29-1 and TRBJ1-1 gives the whole variable domain SAVISQKPSRDICQRGTSLTIQCQVDSQVTMMFWYRQQPGQSLTLIATANQGSEATYESGFVIDKFPISRPNLTFSTLTVSNMSPEDSSIYLCSARAANTEAFFGQGTRLTVV.

This clonotype was detected many times. The V gene is TRBV4-3, the J gene TRBJ2-1; 9 nucleotides line up with TRBD2. Germline lookup yields CDR1 LGHNA and CDR2 YSLEER. The CDR3 runs 17 residues. Trimming cost V 0 bases and J 8 bases; bases outside gene matches: 11. In DNA, the CDR3 is TGCGCCAGCAGCCAAGATGCCCCTGGCGGGGGGGTCTATGAGCAGTTCTTC. It is translated as CASSQDAPGGGVYEQFF.

This clonotype has at least ten counts. The V call is TRBV5-1, the J call TRBJ2-2; unclear D gene. CDR1 and CDR2 from the germline V gene are SGHRS and YFSETQ. V lost 0 bases and J lost 3, with 3 bases in between. The CDR3 covers 13 residues. DNA of the CDR3: TGCGCCAGCAGCTTGGATCACACCGGGGAGCTGTTTTTT. Residues: CASSLDHTGELFF.

This chain connects TRBV6-2 or TRBV6-3 to TRBJ2-7; 8 bases line up with TRBD2. The germline CDR1 and CDR2 sequences are MNHEY and SVGEGT. After removal of 8 bases from V and 0 bases from J, the junction contained 3 bases not matched to a gene. This CDR3 is 13 amino acids long. The CDR3 DNA follows: TGTGCCAGCCGGGGGGGCCTCTCCTACGAGCAGTACGTC. Protein: CASRGGLSYEQYV.

This clonotype was observed many times. J is TRBJ2-3 and V is TRBV20-1; no clear D. The ends were cut back, 5 bases at V and 5 bases at J, with 14 bases in the middle. Germline V gene lookup returns CDR1 DFQATT and CDR2 SNEGSKA (reference sequence). The CDR3 has 13 residues. The CDR3 spells CSAFISEEDTQYF. Here the CDR3 DNA reads TGCAGTGCTTTCATCTCCGAGGAAGATACGCAGTATTTT.